The source of this T cell receptor (beta chain) is a study of cytomegalovirus exposure and HLA in healthy donors. Study-level results: In vitro experiments confirmed that a few CMV-associated chains were specific for CMV antigens. Altogether, some 160 TCR beta chains were recorded as cytomegalovirus-associated.

Data came from immunoSEQ multiplex PCR; TCRdb stores just in-frame clones and leaves some out. The sample holds 200,000 or so clones, 70% to 85% seen once. A remark on this clone: Its antigen is unidentified.

CDR1 and CDR2 from the germline V gene are SQVTM and ANQGSEA. The CDR3 has 12 residues. Losses at the gene ends were 7 bases for V and 4 bases for J; bases not matched to a gene: 6. The V call is TRBV29-1, the J call TRBJ2-5; 7 bases match TRBD1. The sequence was obtained from a woman aged 25-40 years in good health and CMV-seropositive. The sequencing sample was made of PBMCs. The CDR3 loop reads CSATGEGETQYF. The CDR3 DNA sequence: TGCAGCGCAACAGGGGAAGGAGAGACCCAGTACTTC.